This TCR beta chain was observed in a study of blood T cells in healthy people across ages. This clonotype was picked up a small number of times. Germline CDR1 and CDR2: MNHEY and SMNVEV (reference sequence). This CDR3 is built from 15 residues. Trimming took 4 bases from V and 3 from J; bases not matched to a gene: 6. The second PCR ran about 6 to 12 cycles with a sample-barcoded 5' primer and J-beta primers. One entry per CDR3 protein, called by TCRdb with MiXCR from the 5' RACE reads. The sample yields 1.5 million to 2 million distinct CDR3 sequences, about 35% seen once. The sequence came from a woman in her thirties in good health. Sequenced input: blood. The genes are TRBV27 and TRBJ2-7; 10 bases align to TRBD1. The CDR3 DNA is TGTGCCAGCAGTTGGGGACAGGGGCGAAACTACGAGCAGTACTTC. This translates into CASSWGQGRNYEQYF.